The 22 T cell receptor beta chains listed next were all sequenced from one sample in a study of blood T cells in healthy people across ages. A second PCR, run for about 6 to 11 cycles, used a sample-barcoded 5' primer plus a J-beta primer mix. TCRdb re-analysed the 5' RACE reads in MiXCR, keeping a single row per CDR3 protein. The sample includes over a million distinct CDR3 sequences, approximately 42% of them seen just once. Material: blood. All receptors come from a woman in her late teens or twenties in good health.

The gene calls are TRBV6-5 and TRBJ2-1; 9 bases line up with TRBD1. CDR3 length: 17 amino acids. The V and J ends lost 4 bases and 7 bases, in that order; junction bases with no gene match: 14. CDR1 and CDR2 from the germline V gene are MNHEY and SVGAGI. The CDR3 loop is CASSSEPGQGIQNEQFF. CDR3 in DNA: TGTGCCAGCAGTTCCGAACCGGGACAGGGTATACAGAATGAGCAGTTCTTC.

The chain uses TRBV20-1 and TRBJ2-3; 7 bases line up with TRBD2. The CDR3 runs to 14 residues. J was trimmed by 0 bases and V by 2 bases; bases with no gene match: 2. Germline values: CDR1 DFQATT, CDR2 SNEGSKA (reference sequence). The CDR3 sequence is CSARTSDSTDTQYF. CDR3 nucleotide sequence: TGCAGTGCTAGAACTAGCGACAGCACAGATACGCAGTATTTT.

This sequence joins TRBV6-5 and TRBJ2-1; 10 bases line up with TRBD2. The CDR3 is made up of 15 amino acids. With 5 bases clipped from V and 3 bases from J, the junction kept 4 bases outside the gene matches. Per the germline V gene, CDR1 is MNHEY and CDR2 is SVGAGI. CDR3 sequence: CASSRGTSDYNEQFF. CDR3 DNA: TGTGCCAGCAGTCGCGGGACTAGCGACTACAATGAGCAGTTCTTC.

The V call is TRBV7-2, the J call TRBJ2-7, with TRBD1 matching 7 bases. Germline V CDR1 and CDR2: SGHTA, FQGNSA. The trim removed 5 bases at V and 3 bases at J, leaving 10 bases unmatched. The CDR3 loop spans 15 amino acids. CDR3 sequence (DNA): TGTGCCAGCAGCCCCCGACAGGGTGTAAACTACGAGCAGTACTTC. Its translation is CASSPRQGVNYEQYF.

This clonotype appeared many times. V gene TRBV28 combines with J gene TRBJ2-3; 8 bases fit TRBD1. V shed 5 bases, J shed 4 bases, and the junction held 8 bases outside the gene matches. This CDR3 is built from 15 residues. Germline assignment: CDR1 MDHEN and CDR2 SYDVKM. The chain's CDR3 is CASSSGQGEADTQYF. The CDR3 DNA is TGTGCCAGCAGTAGCGGACAGGGAGAAGCAGATACGCAGTATTTT.

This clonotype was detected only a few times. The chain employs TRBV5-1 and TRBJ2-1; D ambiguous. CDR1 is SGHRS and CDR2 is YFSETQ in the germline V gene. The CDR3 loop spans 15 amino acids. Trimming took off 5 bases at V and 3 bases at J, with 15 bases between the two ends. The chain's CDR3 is CASSLPRVNYNEQFF. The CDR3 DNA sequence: TGCGCCAGCAGTTTACCCCGGGTTAACTACAATGAGCAGTTCTTC.

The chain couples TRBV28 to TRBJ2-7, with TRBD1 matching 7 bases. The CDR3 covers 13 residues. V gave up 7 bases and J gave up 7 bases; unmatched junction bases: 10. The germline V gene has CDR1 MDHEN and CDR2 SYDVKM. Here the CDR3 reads CASTPGQRNEQYF. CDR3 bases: TGTGCCAGCACCCCGGGACAGAGGAATGAGCAGTACTTC.

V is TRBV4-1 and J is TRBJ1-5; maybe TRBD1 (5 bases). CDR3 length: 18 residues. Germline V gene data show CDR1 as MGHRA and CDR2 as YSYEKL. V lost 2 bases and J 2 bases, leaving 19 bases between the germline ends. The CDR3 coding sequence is TGCGCCAGCAGCCAAACCCCTCGGACATCATCGGGCAATCAGCCCCAGCATTTT. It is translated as CASSQTPRTSSGNQPQHF.

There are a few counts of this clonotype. The CDR3 sequence: CASALYGGTEAFF. CDR3 DNA: TGTGCCAGCGCCCTCTACGGGGGGACTGAAGCTTTCTTT. The chain combines TRBV6-2 or TRBV6-3 with TRBJ1-1, with TRBD1 as a possible D gene (5 bases). V lost 8 bases and J 5 bases, leaving 15 bases between the germline ends. CDR3 length equals 13 residues. Germline V gene lookup returns CDR1 MNHEY and CDR2 SVGEGT.

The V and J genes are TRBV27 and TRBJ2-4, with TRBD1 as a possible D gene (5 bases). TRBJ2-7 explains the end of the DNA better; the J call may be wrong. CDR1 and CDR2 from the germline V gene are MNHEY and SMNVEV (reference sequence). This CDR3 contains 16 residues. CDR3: CASSPYTGFGTYEQYF. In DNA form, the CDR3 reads TGTGCCAGCAGCCCCTATACAGGTTTCGGCACCTACGAGCAGTACTTC.

The CDR3: CASSWGLAGHNEQFF. CDR3 bases: TGCGCCAGCAGCTGGGGACTAGCGGGCCACAATGAGCAGTTCTTC. J is TRBJ2-1 and V is TRBV4-1; the match to TRBD2 covers 12 bases. This CDR3 spans 15 amino acids. V was pared by 5 bases and J by 5 bases, with 4 bases of the junction left unmatched. Germline values: CDR1 MGHRA, CDR2 YSYEKL.

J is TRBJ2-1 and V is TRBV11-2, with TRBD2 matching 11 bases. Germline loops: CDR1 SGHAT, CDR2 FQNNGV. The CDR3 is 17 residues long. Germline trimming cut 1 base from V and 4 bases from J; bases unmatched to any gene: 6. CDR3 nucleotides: TGTGCCAGCAGCTTAGCCCAGGGACTAGCGGTTTACAATGAGCAGTTCTTC. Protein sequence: CASSLAQGLAVYNEQFF.

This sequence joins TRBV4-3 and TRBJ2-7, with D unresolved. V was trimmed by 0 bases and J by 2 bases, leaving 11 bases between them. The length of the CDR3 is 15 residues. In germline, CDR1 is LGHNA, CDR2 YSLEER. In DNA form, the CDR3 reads TGCGCCAGCAGCCAAGATGATTCCGTAACCTACGAGCAGTACTTC. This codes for CASSQDDSVTYEQYF.

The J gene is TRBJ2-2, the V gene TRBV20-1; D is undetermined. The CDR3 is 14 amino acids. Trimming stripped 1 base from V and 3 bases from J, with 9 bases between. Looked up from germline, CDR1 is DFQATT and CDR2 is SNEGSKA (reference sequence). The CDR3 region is CSARAARYTGELFF. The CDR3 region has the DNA TGCAGTGCTAGAGCCGCTAGATACACCGGGGAGCTGTTTTTT.

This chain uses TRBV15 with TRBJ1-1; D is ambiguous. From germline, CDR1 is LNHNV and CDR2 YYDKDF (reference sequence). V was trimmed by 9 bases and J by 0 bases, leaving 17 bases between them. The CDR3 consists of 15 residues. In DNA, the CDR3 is TGTGCCACTTCGAGGTCATTTCTTATGAACACTGAAGCTTTCTTT. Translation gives CATSRSFLMNTEAFF.

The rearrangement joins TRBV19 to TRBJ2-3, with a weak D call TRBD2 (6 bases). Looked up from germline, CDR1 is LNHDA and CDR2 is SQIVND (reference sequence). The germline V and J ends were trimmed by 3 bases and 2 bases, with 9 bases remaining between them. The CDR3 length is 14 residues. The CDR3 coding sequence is TGTGCCAGTAGTATCGGGAGTTTCACAGATACGCAGTATTTT. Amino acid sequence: CASSIGSFTDTQYF.

The chain's CDR3 is CSATSGGPRIAEAFF. CDR3 DNA: TGCAGTGCCACTTCTGGTGGGCCGCGCATCGCTGAAGCTTTCTTT. The V call is TRBV20-1, the J call TRBJ1-1; D ambiguous. V lost 6 bases and J 6 bases, leaving 23 bases between the germline ends. CDR1 is DFQATT, CDR2 SNEGSKA, per germline (reference sequence). This CDR3 has 15 residues.

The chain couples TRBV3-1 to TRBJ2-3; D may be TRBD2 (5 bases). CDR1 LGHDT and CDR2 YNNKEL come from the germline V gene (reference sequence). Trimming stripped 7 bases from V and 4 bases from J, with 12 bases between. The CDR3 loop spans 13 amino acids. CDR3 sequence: CASKPGYADTQYF. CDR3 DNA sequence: TGTGCCAGCAAGCCGGGGTACGCAGATACGCAGTATTTT.

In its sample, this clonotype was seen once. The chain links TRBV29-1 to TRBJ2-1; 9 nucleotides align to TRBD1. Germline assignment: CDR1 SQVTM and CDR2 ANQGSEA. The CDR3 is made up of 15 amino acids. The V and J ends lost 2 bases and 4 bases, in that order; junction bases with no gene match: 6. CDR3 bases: TGCAGCGTTGAACTCCGGGACAGGGAGTACAATGAGCAGTTCTTC. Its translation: CSVELRDREYNEQFF.

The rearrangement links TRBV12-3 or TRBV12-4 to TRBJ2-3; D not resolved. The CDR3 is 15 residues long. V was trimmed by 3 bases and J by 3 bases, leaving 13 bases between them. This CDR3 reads CASSLNMRTTDTQYF. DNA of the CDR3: TGTGCCAGCAGTTTGAACATGCGCACGACAGATACGCAGTATTTT.

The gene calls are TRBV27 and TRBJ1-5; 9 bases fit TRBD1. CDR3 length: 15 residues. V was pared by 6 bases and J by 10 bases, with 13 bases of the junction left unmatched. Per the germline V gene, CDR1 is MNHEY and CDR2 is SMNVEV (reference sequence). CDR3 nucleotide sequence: TGTGCCAGCAGCTCGGGGACAGGGTTGGGTCGACCCCAGCATTTT. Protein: CASSSGTGLGRPQHF.

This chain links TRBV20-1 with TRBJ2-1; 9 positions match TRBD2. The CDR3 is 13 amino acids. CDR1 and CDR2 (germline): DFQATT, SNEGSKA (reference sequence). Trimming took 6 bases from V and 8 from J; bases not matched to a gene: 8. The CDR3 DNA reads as TGCAGTGCCAACGGCGGGGGGGCCGATGAGCAGTTCTTC. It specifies CSANGGGADEQFF.